These 26 T cell receptor beta chains came from one sample sequenced in a study of blood T cell repertoires in COVID-19 (dated by TCRdb to the early 2020s). Libraries were made using the immunoSEQ multiplex PCR assay. Sourced from immuneACCESS, this table was stored by TCRdb with only in-frame sequences that have V and J called. A share of the clones is absent; for the studies checked, an unresolved V gene accounts for under half, and the remainder has no known explanation. The sample table lists approximately 250,000 clones, 70% to 90% of them with a count of one. The ten top clones hold roughly 4.3% of the sample. Sequenced input: PBMCs or T cells enriched from blood (not recorded which). Receptors were obtained from a woman aged 25-40 years with acute COVID-19.

This chain joins TRBV28 and TRBJ2-7; a possible D gene is TRBD1 (6 bases). Germline V gene lookup returns CDR1 MDHEN and CDR2 SYDVKM. The CDR3 is 13 amino acids. Trimming removed 7 bases from V and 0 bases from J, with 10 bases in between. As DNA, the CDR3 is TGTGCCAGCATTCTACAGGGCTCCTACGAGCAGTACTTC. Its translation is CASILQGSYEQYF. Using reference TRBV28 and TRBJ2-7 for the parts outside the CDR3, the full variable domain is DVKVTQSSRYLVKRTGEKVFLECVQDMDHENMFWYRQDPGLGLRLIYFSYDVKMKEKGDIPEGYSVSREKKERFSLILESASTNQTSMYLCASILQGSYEQYFGPGTRLTVT.

The chain is built from TRBV5-1 and TRBJ2-5, with D possibly being TRBD2 (7 bases). The CDR3 is 14 amino acids. V gave up 2 bases and J gave up 4 bases, with 12 bases separating them. The germline V gene encodes CDR1 SGHRS and CDR2 YFSETQ. The CDR3 is CASSFGGRGETQYF. CDR3 in DNA: TGCGCCAGCAGCTTCGGGGGGCGCGGAGAGACCCAGTACTTC. The whole variable domain, remainder taken from reference TRBV5-1 and TRBJ2-5, is KAGVTQTPRYLIKTRGQQVTLSCSPISGHRSVSWYQQTPGQGLQFLFEYFSETQRNKGNFPGRFSGRQFSNSRSEMNVSTLELGDSALYLCASSFGGRGETQYFGPGTRLLVL.

V is TRBV3-1 (or the pseudogene TRBV3-2) and J is TRBJ1-6; TRBD1 aligns across 10 bases. The CDR3 runs to 15 residues. Germline CDR1 and CDR2: LGHDT and YNNKEL (reference sequence). Trimming took 5 bases from V and 8 from J; bases not matched to a gene: 6. The CDR3 bases are TGTGCCAGCAGCGGATCGGGGACAGGGGATTCACCCCTCCACTTT. It yields the protein CASSGSGTGDSPLHF.

The rearrangement links TRBV6-5 to TRBJ1-1, with TRBD1 matching over 9 bases. V dropped 6 bases and J dropped 7; count of bases not matched to a gene: 9. The CDR3 loop spans 14 amino acids. The germline gives CDR1 MNHEY, CDR2 SVGAGI. This chain's CDR3 is CASSLAPGQGEAFF. CDR3 DNA: TGTGCCAGCAGCCTTGCACCGGGACAGGGTGAAGCTTTCTTT.

V usage is TRBV7-9 and J usage is TRBJ1-2; D is uncertain. With 1 base removed from V and 4 bases from J, the gap between germline ends came to 10 bases. The CDR3 is 14 amino acids. Germline V gives CDR1 SEHNR, CDR2 FQNEAQ (reference sequence). CDR3 sequence (DNA): TGTGCCAGCAGCTTAGACGGCGGTTCCTATGGCTACACCTTC. Its protein is CASSLDGGSYGYTF.

The J gene is TRBJ1-4, the V gene TRBV27; TRBD1 aligns across 7 bases. Germline V CDR1 and CDR2: MNHEY, SMNVEV (reference sequence). This CDR3 comprises 13 residues. Germline trimming cut 8 bases from V and 6 bases from J; bases unmatched to any gene: 6. The CDR3 DNA sequence: TGTGCCAGCGCAGGGGGTCTTTATGAAAAACTGTTTTTT. Its protein is CASAGGLYEKLFF.

The chain uses TRBV18 and TRBJ2-7; 7 nucleotides line up with TRBD1. This CDR3 has 15 amino acids. The germline CDR1 and CDR2 sequences are KGHSH and LQKENI. V gave up 4 bases and J gave up 0 bases; unmatched junction bases: 6. CDR3: CASSRQGSSSYEQYF. The CDR3 DNA is TGTGCCAGCTCACGACAGGGTTCGAGCTCCTACGAGCAGTACTTC.

The rearrangement uses TRBV18 and TRBJ1-5, with D possibly matching TRBD1 (6 bases). CDR3 size: 14 residues. The germline gives CDR1 KGHSH, CDR2 LQKENI. Between the trimmed V and J ends, which lost 4 bases and 0 bases, there was a span of 7 bases. The CDR3 nucleotides read TGTGCCAGCTCACAGGGGGTTAGCAATCAGCCCCAGCATTTT. It specifies CASSQGVSNQPQHF.

The CDR3 loop reads CASSLARGNTEAFF. CDR3 nucleotides: TGTGCCAGCAGCTTAGCGCGCGGGAACACTGAAGCTTTCTTT. The chain recombines TRBV7-6 with TRBJ1-1; D remains ambiguous. From germline, CDR1 is SGHVS and CDR2 FNYEAQ. The CDR3 is 14 amino acids. Trimming removed 0 bases from V and 1 base from J, with 6 bases in between.

This chain joins TRBV10-3 and TRBJ2-5; 11 bases agree with TRBD2. Germline lookup yields CDR1 ENHRY and CDR2 SYGVKD. The CDR3 covers 17 residues. V trimming: 0 bases; J trimming: 5 bases; junction bases outside the gene matches: 8. The chain's CDR3 is CAISESRLAGGGETQYF. CDR3 nucleotides: TGTGCCATCAGTGAGTCGCGGCTAGCGGGAGGAGGGGAGACCCAGTACTTC.

The chain combines TRBV4-1 with TRBJ2-7, with 8 positions matching TRBD1. Trimming took 1 base from V and 4 from J; bases not matched to a gene: 3. This CDR3 is built from 14 residues. CDR1 MGHRA and CDR2 YSYEKL come from the germline V gene. This chain's CDR3 is CASSQARQGYEQYF. CDR3 in DNA: TGCGCCAGCAGCCAAGCCCGACAGGGGTACGAGCAGTACTTC.

This chain joins TRBV24-1 and TRBJ2-7; D remains ambiguous. The V end was cut by 5 bases, the J end by 7 bases, with 14 bases between. The CDR3 is 13 amino acids. From germline, CDR1 is KGHDR and CDR2 SFDVKD. The CDR3 reads CATSGGTPTEQYF. The CDR3 DNA reads TGTGCCACCAGTGGAGGTACCCCTACGGAGCAGTACTTC.

CDR3 sequence reads: CASSLEGQGAEAFF. The CDR3 nucleotides are TGTGCCAGCAGCTTAGAGGGACAGGGCGCTGAAGCTTTCTTT. J is TRBJ1-1 and V is TRBV11-2; 9 positions agree with TRBD1. The CDR3 contains 14 residues. The V gene's germline CDR1 is SGHAT and CDR2 FQNNGV. J gave up 6 bases and V 0 bases, and 2 bases lay outside the gene matches.

This chain connects TRBV10-3 to TRBJ1-2; 8 bases line up with TRBD1. V was clipped by 2 bases and J by 3 bases; unmatched bases: 5. Per the germline V gene, CDR1 is ENHRY and CDR2 is SYGVKD. The CDR3 spans 15 residues. CDR3 in amino acids: CAISERPGQDYGYTF. Here the CDR3 DNA reads TGTGCCATCAGTGAGAGACCGGGACAGGACTATGGCTACACCTTC.

V and J are TRBV6-5 and TRBJ2-2, with unresolved D. V was clipped by 4 bases and J by 5 bases, with 14 bases between them. Per germline, CDR1 MNHEY and CDR2 SVGAGI. This CDR3 has 15 residues. CDR3 DNA sequence: TGTGCCAGCAGTTTAATGACCGGGTCAACCGGGGAGCTGTTTTTT. Protein product: CASSLMTGSTGELFF.

The chain couples TRBV5-4 to TRBJ2-5, with 8 bases fitting TRBD1. The CDR3 consists of 13 residues. The junction had 4 bases not matched to a gene; V was cut back by 4 bases and J by 5 bases. Germline V gives CDR1 SGHNT, CDR2 YYREEE (reference sequence). In DNA form, the CDR3 reads TGTGCCAGCAGCGTGGACAGGGACGAGACCCAGTACTTC. Translated, it gives CASSVDRDETQYF.

The rearrangement joins TRBV7-3 to TRBJ2-2, with TRBD2 as a possible D gene (5 bases). Germline lookup yields CDR1 SGHTA and CDR2 FQGTGA. The CDR3 loop spans 16 amino acids. Trimming stripped 5 bases from V and 0 bases from J, with 13 bases between. The CDR3 DNA is TGTGCCAGCAGCCCCCAGGCGGGCGCGAACACCGGGGAGCTGTTTTTT. Translated: CASSPQAGANTGELFF.

In its sample, this clone was seen once. V gene TRBV19 combines with J gene TRBJ2-1; possibly TRBD2 for D (7 bases). This CDR3 region has 15 residues. Trimming shortened V by 1 base and J by 6 bases, and 13 bases separated the two germline ends. Germline V gene lookup returns CDR1 LNHDA and CDR2 SQIVND (reference sequence). The CDR3 DNA is TGTGCCAGTAGTATAGGGGGGGGCTTGGGCAATGAGCAGTTCTTC. It yields the protein CASSIGGGLGNEQFF.

This chain connects TRBV28 to TRBJ1-1; D gene uncertain. The germline V gene encodes CDR1 MDHEN and CDR2 SYDVKM. The CDR3 is made up of 14 amino acids. Trimming cost V 3 bases and J 4 bases, with 12 bases left between them. CDR3 DNA: TGTGCCAGCAGTTTCCAGGCCGTGGGCACTGAAGCTTTCTTT. As protein: CASSFQAVGTEAFF.

Remarks on this clone: The same CDR3 can be traced to other DNA sequences in this sample. The gene calls are TRBV4-1 and TRBJ1-1, with a possible D match to TRBD1 (5 bases). The length of the CDR3 is 13 residues. Germline V gene sequence: CDR1 MGHRA, CDR2 YSYEKL. V lost 4 bases, J lost 2 bases, and 8 bases lay in between. The CDR3 DNA sequence: TGCGCCAGCAGCCCCCAGGGAAACACTGAAGCTTTCTTT. Protein: CASSPQGNTEAFF.

The J gene is TRBJ2-3, the V gene TRBV7-3; D gene uncertain. The CDR3 extends over 15 amino acids. Germline V gives CDR1 SGHTA, CDR2 FQGTGA. V was pared by 1 base and J by 0 bases, with 8 bases between. CDR3 protein: CASSLKAGSTDTQYF. CDR3 bases: TGTGCCAGCAGCTTAAAGGCAGGCAGCACAGATACGCAGTATTTT.

J is TRBJ2-3 and V is TRBV13, with D perhaps matching TRBD1 (6 bases). V lost 5 bases to trimming and J lost 4 bases, with 10 bases between them. This CDR3 is 13 amino acids long. Looked up from germline, CDR1 is PRHDT and CDR2 is FYEKMQ (reference sequence). The chain's CDR3 is CASSITGPDTQYF. In DNA, the CDR3 is TGTGCCAGCAGCATCACAGGGCCAGATACGCAGTATTTT.

A single count supports this clone. This chain joins TRBV27 and TRBJ2-2; no definite D call. CDR1 and CDR2 (germline): MNHEY, SMNVEV (reference sequence). V lost 4 bases and J lost 1, with 7 bases in between. This CDR3 has 14 amino acids. As DNA, the CDR3 is TGTGCCAGCAGTTCCCCCTGGAACACCGGGGAGCTGTTTTTT. Translating gives CASSSPWNTGELFF.

This sequence joins TRBV4-1 and TRBJ2-7, with a possible D match to TRBD1 (6 bases). The germline gives CDR1 MGHRA, CDR2 YSYEKL. CDR3 size: 15 residues. V was trimmed by 3 bases and J by 4 bases, leaving 16 bases between them. CDR3 coding DNA: TGCGCCAGCAGCCAGGACCGGGATCAGGGGTACGAGCAGTACTTC. Its protein is CASSQDRDQGYEQYF.

CDR3 coding DNA: TGCGCCAGCAGCTTGTCGGGGGACAGGGGGCAGGGAGATACGCAGTATTTT. It translates to CASSLSGDRGQGDTQYF. The chain is built from TRBV5-1 and TRBJ2-3; 12 positions match TRBD1. CDR1 and CDR2 (germline): SGHRS, YFSETQ. V was clipped by 1 base and J by 5 bases; unmatched bases: 8. This CDR3 spans 17 amino acids.

The V and J genes are TRBV19 and TRBJ2-3; 7 bases are shared with TRBD1. Looked up from germline, CDR1 is LNHDA and CDR2 is SQIVND (reference sequence). V trimming: 3 bases; J trimming: 11 bases; junction bases outside the gene matches: 11. The length of the CDR3 is 14 residues. This CDR3 reads CASSISDGTEGQYF. The CDR3 DNA sequence: TGTGCCAGTAGTATTTCTGACGGGACAGAGGGGCAGTATTTT.